The 32 T cell receptor beta chains below all came from one sample that was sequenced in a study of identical twins. TCRdb passed the 5' RACE reads through MiXCR, listing each CDR3 protein once. The sample carries 200,000 to 300,000 distinct CDR3 sequences, 7% recorded once. This sample also belongs to another study, concerning yellow fever vaccine responses in identical twins.

The material sequenced was memory (CD45RO+) T cells sorted from blood. These receptors were obtained from a woman aged 18-29 years in good health.

The chain joins TRBV20-1 to TRBJ2-3, with D perhaps matching TRBD2 (6 bases). V gave up 4 bases and J gave up 0 bases, with 11 bases separating them. CDR1 DFQATT and CDR2 SNEGSKA come from the germline V gene (reference sequence). This CDR3 comprises 14 residues. This chain's CDR3 is CSANGGSSTDTQYF. The CDR3 DNA reads as TGCAGTGCTAACGGGGGATCTAGCACAGATACGCAGTATTTT.

This clonotype was counted ten times or more. The rearrangement joins TRBV5-1 to TRBJ2-1; possible D gene TRBD1, 6 bases. The length of the CDR3 is 15 residues. From germline, CDR1 is SGHRS and CDR2 YFSETQ. Between the trimmed V and J ends, which lost 9 bases and 9 bases, there was a span of 25 bases. DNA of the CDR3: TGCGCCAACCCAAACCCAGGGGTTCGCTTCAGTGAGCAGTTCTTC. Its translation: CANPNPGVRFSEQFF.

In its sample, this clonotype was seen many times. The chain carries TRBV20-1 and TRBJ2-1; TRBD1 or TRBD2 may be the D gene (6 bases each). The CDR3 length is 15 residues. Trimming left V 0 bases short and J 5 bases short, with 14 bases between. Germline V gene lookup returns CDR1 DFQATT and CDR2 SNEGSKA (reference sequence). CDR3 sequence (DNA): TGCAGTGCTAGAGAGGTCGAGGGGGGCCACAATGAGCAGTTCTTC. Translated, it gives CSAREVEGGHNEQFF.

This clonotype came up many times. The chain is built from TRBV10-3 and TRBJ2-7; 7 bases are a match to TRBD1. This CDR3 contains 16 residues. V shed 6 bases and J 0 bases; nucleotides not matched to a gene: 11. CDR1 ENHRY and CDR2 SYGVKD come from the germline V gene. The CDR3 loop is CAISTVQGTNSYEQYF. CDR3 sequence (DNA): TGTGCCATCAGCACCGTACAGGGGACAAACTCCTACGAGCAGTACTTC.

This clonotype showed up just a few times. The V call is TRBV7-3, the J call TRBJ1-5, with TRBD1 as a possible D gene (6 bases). Germline values: CDR1 SGHTA, CDR2 FQGTGA. Trimming shortened V by 0 bases and J by 3 bases, and 18 bases separated the two germline ends. There are 18 residues in the CDR3. The CDR3 is CASSLTARTDEHNQPQHF. The DNA of the CDR3 is TGTGCCAGCAGCTTAACGGCTCGGACAGACGAACACAATCAGCCCCAGCATTTT.

The table lists this clonotype with a few counts. DNA for the CDR3: TGCAGCGTCCGGGACGGCGGGGAAAAACTGTTTTTT. It translates to CSVRDGGEKLFF. The chain joins TRBV29-1 to TRBJ1-4; D may be TRBD1 (5 bases). This CDR3 has 12 amino acids. Germline CDR1 and CDR2: SQVTM and ANQGSEA. Trimming took off 6 bases at V and 8 bases at J, with 13 bases between the two ends.

This chain joins TRBV11-1 and TRBJ2-3; 11 nucleotides agree with TRBD1. With V trimmed by 4 bases and J by 4 bases, 13 bases remained unmatched. Germline V gene data show CDR1 as SGHAT and CDR2 as FQDESV (reference sequence). This CDR3 region has 18 residues. DNA of the CDR3: TGTGCCAGCAGCTCCGGACAGGGGGCCATGTTGGGTGCAGATACGCAGTATTTT. Its protein is CASSSGQGAMLGADTQYF. Together with reference TRBV11-1 and TRBJ2-3, the CDR3 gives the full variable domain: EAEVAQSPRYKITEKSQAVAFWCDPISGHATLYWYRQILGQGPELLVQFQDESVVDDSQLPKDRFSAERLKGVDSTLKIQPAELGDSAMYLCASSSGQGAMLGADTQYFGPGTRLTVL.

This clonotype was picked up many times. This rearrangement joins TRBV12-3 or TRBV12-4 to TRBJ2-7; 13 bases map to TRBD2. The ends lost 7 bases at V and 1 base at J; junction bases unmatched: 16. CDR3 length: 19 amino acids. CDR3 sequence (DNA): TGTGCCAGCACCCTCGGACTAGCGGGAGTGTCCTTTCAGTCCTACGAGCAGTACTTC. It codes for CASTLGLAGVSFQSYEQYF.

J is TRBJ2-1 and V is TRBV28; TRBD2 matches 8 bases. The V and J ends lost 1 base and 7 bases, in that order; junction bases with no gene match: 6. CDR3 length: 15 residues. In germline, CDR1 is MDHEN, CDR2 SYDVKM. CDR3 region: CASSLSSTGGNEQFF. CDR3 nucleotides: TGTGCCAGCAGTTTATCGAGCACGGGAGGGAATGAGCAGTTCTTC.

This clonotype came up a few times. The genes are TRBV3-1 and TRBJ2-5; D is unclear. Germline V gives CDR1 LGHDT, CDR2 YNNKEL (reference sequence). The CDR3 is 14 amino acids. The V and J ends lost 1 base and 5 bases respectively, with 11 bases between them. The DNA of the CDR3 is TGTGCCAGCAGCCAAGGGCAGAGGTGGGAGACCCAGTACTTC. Translating gives CASSQGQRWETQYF.

This clonotype was seen only a few times. The chain joins TRBV10-3 to TRBJ1-3; D remains unclear. Germline V gives CDR1 ENHRY, CDR2 SYGVKD. CDR3 length equals 14 residues. V lost 6 bases and J 1 base, leaving 10 bases between the germline ends. CDR3 DNA sequence: TGTGCCATCAGGGATTTAGGGTCTGGAAACACCATATATTTT. Protein: CAIRDLGSGNTIYF.

The chain recombines TRBV10-1 with TRBJ2-1, with D perhaps given as TRBD1 or TRBD2 (7 bases each). V shed 9 bases and J shed 1 base, with 16 bases lying between them. The CDR3 consists of 15 residues. Germline-derived CDR1 and CDR2 are WNHNN and SYGVQD (reference sequence). CDR3 DNA sequence: TGCGCCAGTTCGAGCGGGACAGTTTCCTACAATGAGCAGTTCTTC. It is translated as CASSSGTVSYNEQFF.

This clonotype has a handful of counts. V and J are TRBV20-1 and TRBJ2-5, with 8 bases identical to TRBD2. CDR3 size: 15 residues. The trim removed 5 bases at V and 1 base at J, leaving 9 bases unmatched. Germline loops: CDR1 DFQATT, CDR2 SNEGSKA (reference sequence). The DNA for the CDR3 is TGCAGTGCTGCCGGGGGGGCCTTACTCCAAGAGACCCAGTACTTC. Its protein is CSAAGGALLQETQYF.

At least ten counts were recorded for this clonotype. J is TRBJ2-3 and V is TRBV3-1, with 7 bases aligning to TRBD2. The CDR3 has 15 residues. The V and J ends lost 4 bases and 5 bases, in that order; junction bases with no gene match: 9. The germline CDR1 and CDR2 sequences are LGHDT and YNNKEL (reference sequence). CDR3 loop: CASSPSGGSLDTQYF. CDR3 DNA: TGTGCCAGCAGCCCCTCTGGCGGGAGTTTAGATACGCAGTATTTT.

This clonotype was found a few times. The CDR3, as DNA: TGTGCCAGTAGTAAGGGCACAGATACGCAGTATTTT. It translates to CASSKGTDTQYF. The V and J genes are TRBV19 and TRBJ2-3; D gene ambiguous. V lost 4 bases, J lost 1 base, and 3 bases lay in between. CDR1 and CDR2 (germline): LNHDA, SQIVND (reference sequence). The CDR3 loop spans 12 amino acids.

This clonotype was observed many times. V is TRBV7-9 and J is TRBJ1-2; D gene unclear. There are 14 residues in the CDR3. Trimming cost V 5 bases and J 0 bases, with 10 bases left between them. The germline V gene encodes CDR1 SEHNR and CDR2 FQNEAQ (reference sequence). CDR3 protein: CASSPTGANYGYTF. For the CDR3, the DNA is TGTGCCAGCAGCCCGACTGGAGCTAACTATGGCTACACCTTC.

V and J are TRBV5-5 and TRBJ2-3; TRBD1 matches at 11 bases. Trimming cost V 0 bases and J 0 bases; bases outside gene matches: 6. The CDR3 spans 18 residues. CDR1 is SGHKS, CDR2 YYEKEE, per germline (reference sequence). The CDR3 nucleotides read TGTGCCAGCAGCTTGGCCCGGACAGGGGGCACTAGCACAGATACGCAGTATTTT. The encoded protein is CASSLARTGGTSTDTQYF.

The chain uses TRBV20-1 and TRBJ1-1, with D possibly TRBD1 on 6 matching bases. V was clipped by 2 bases and J by 3 bases, with 13 bases between them. Germline CDR1 DFQATT, CDR2 SNEGSKA (reference sequence). This CDR3 contains 14 residues. CDR3 bases: TGCAGTGCTAGATTGGCGGACAGTTACACTGAAGCTTTCTTT. Its protein product is CSARLADSYTEAFF.

This clonotype was recorded a few times. The chain recombines TRBV20-1 with TRBJ2-3; 10 bases fit TRBD2. V was pared by 0 bases and J by 6 bases, with 6 bases of the junction left unmatched. Germline CDR1 reads DFQATT; CDR2 reads SNEGSKA (reference sequence). The CDR3 sequence is 15 residues long. CDR3 DNA sequence: TGCAGTGCTAGAGAGGGTCTAGCGGGAGTGGATACGCAGTATTTT. This translates into CSAREGLAGVDTQYF.

This clonotype was found many times. The V call is TRBV6-4, the J call TRBJ2-1; possible D gene TRBD2, 7 bases. The germline CDR1 and CDR2 sequences are MRHNA and SNTAGT. The CDR3 length is 16 residues. Trimming took off 0 bases at V and 9 bases at J, with 18 bases between the two ends. The CDR3 region is CASSDSRGGDRGEQFF. In DNA, the CDR3 is TGTGCCAGCAGTGACTCGAGGGGGGGGGATCGCGGTGAGCAGTTCTTC.

The table lists this clonotype with many counts. Written as DNA, the CDR3 is TGTGCCAGCAGCCGCTTAGCGGGACCCAGCACACACAATGAGCAGTTCTTC. Amino acid sequence: CASSRLAGPSTHNEQFF. The chain links TRBV3-1 to TRBJ2-1; 8 nucleotides line up with TRBD2. There are 17 residues in the CDR3. Trimming at V came to 4 bases and at J to 5 bases, leaving 13 bases not matched to a gene. CDR1 and CDR2 from the germline V gene are LGHDT and YNNKEL (reference sequence).

The table lists this clonotype with a few counts. V usage is TRBV24-1 and J usage is TRBJ2-1, with 12 bases identical to TRBD2. The CDR3 runs 17 residues. Losses at the gene ends were 0 bases for V and 5 bases for J; bases not matched to a gene: 4. Germline V gene data show CDR1 as KGHDR and CDR2 as SFDVKD. CDR3 amino acids: CATSDLGLAGKDNEQFF. Here the CDR3 DNA reads TGTGCCACCAGTGATTTGGGACTAGCGGGGAAGGACAATGAGCAGTTCTTC.

V and J are TRBV24-1 and TRBJ2-3; 8 bases agree with TRBD2. Unmatched junction bases numbered 11, after V lost 4 bases and J lost 6 bases. CDR3 length: 16 residues. Germline V gives CDR1 KGHDR, CDR2 SFDVKD. In nucleotides, the CDR3 is TGTGCCACCAGTGACGCAAAAGAAGCGGGAGTCGATACGCAGTATTTT. Its protein is CATSDAKEAGVDTQYF.

J is TRBJ2-5 and V is TRBV7-9; 7 nucleotides match TRBD1. V trimming: 10 bases; J trimming: 2 bases; junction bases outside the gene matches: 4. This CDR3 is 12 amino acids long. Germline CDR1 is SEHNR and CDR2 is FQNEAQ (reference sequence). As DNA, the CDR3 is TGTGCCACACAGGGGTATCAAGAGACCCAGTACTTC. Translating it yields CATQGYQETQYF.

J is TRBJ2-7 and V is TRBV4-1, with D tentatively TRBD2 (5 bases). CDR3 length: 14 amino acids. Germline V gives CDR1 MGHRA, CDR2 YSYEKL. The V and J ends lost 4 bases and 3 bases respectively, with 13 bases between them. The CDR3, as DNA: TGCGCCAGCAGCCGGTCCTTCGGGGACTACGAGCAGTACTTC. Protein sequence: CASSRSFGDYEQYF.

This clonotype has just a few counts. This chain links TRBV5-1 with TRBJ2-3; possibly TRBD1 for D (5 bases). The CDR3 sequence is 14 residues long. The germline V gene has CDR1 SGHRS and CDR2 YFSETQ. Trimming took off 5 bases at V and 5 bases at J, with 15 bases between the two ends. CDR3 residues: CASRYDSDGDTQYF. DNA for the CDR3: TGCGCCAGCAGATACGACAGTGATGGAGATACGCAGTATTTT. Full variable domain (rest looked up from reference TRBV5-1 and TRBJ2-3): KAGVTQTPRYLIKTRGQQVTLSCSPISGHRSVSWYQQTPGQGLQFLFEYFSETQRNKGNFPGRFSGRQFSNSRSEMNVSTLELGDSALYLCASRYDSDGDTQYFGPGTRLTVL.

This rearrangement joins TRBV28 to TRBJ2-4; D is ambiguous. The CDR3 covers 14 residues. Trimming took off 5 bases at V and 4 bases at J, with 12 bases between the two ends. Germline-derived CDR1 and CDR2 are MDHEN and SYDVKM. The CDR3 here is CASSLRAPKNIQYF. As DNA, the CDR3 is TGTGCCAGCAGTCTCCGCGCGCCGAAAAACATTCAGTACTTC.

In this sample, this clonotype turned up a few times. The chain is built from TRBV12-3 or TRBV12-4 and TRBJ2-7, with 11 positions matching TRBD2. The CDR3 sequence is 16 residues long. V lost 5 bases to trimming and J lost 1 base; unmatched junction nucleotides: 7. The CDR3 bases are TGTGCCAGCAGTGTGACTAGCGGGACCCCGTCCTACGAGCAGTACTTC. It codes for CASSVTSGTPSYEQYF.

This rearrangement joins TRBV4-1 to TRBJ2-3; D is perhaps TRBD1 (6 bases). The germline V and J ends were trimmed by 8 bases and 0 bases, with 18 bases remaining between them. Per germline, CDR1 MGHRA and CDR2 YSYEKL. CDR3 length: 16 amino acids. The CDR3: CASQPRQAYSTDTQYF. The CDR3 region has the DNA TGCGCCAGCCAACCTCGACAGGCGTACAGCACAGATACGCAGTATTTT.

This clonotype was observed at least ten times. The J gene is TRBJ1-4, the V gene TRBV6-5, with D hard to call. V gave up 2 bases and J gave up 5 bases, with 6 bases separating them. The CDR3 totals 13 residues. The germline V gene encodes CDR1 MNHEY and CDR2 SVGAGI. CDR3 bases: TGTGCCAGCAGTTACGGCAGGAATGAAAAACTGTTTTTT. It specifies CASSYGRNEKLFF.

This clonotype was counted many times. V gene TRBV6-1 combines with J gene TRBJ1-1; D ambiguous. Germline V lookup: CDR1 MNHNS, CDR2 SASEGT. The CDR3 loop spans 14 amino acids. V gave up 6 bases and J gave up 1 base, with 12 bases separating them. The CDR3 coding sequence is TGTGCCAGCAGCAAAGATTACCAGAACACTGAAGCTTTCTTT. Its translation: CASSKDYQNTEAFF.

This clonotype appeared many times. The rearrangement links TRBV10-3 to TRBJ2-3; D is possibly TRBD2 (6 bases). Trimming pared 0 bases from V and 2 bases from J, leaving 12 bases between. Germline V gene data show CDR1 as ENHRY and CDR2 as SYGVKD. The length of the CDR3 is 16 residues. The CDR3 region has the DNA TGTGCCATCAGTGAGTCGCGGGGACTTCCCACAGATACGCAGTATTTT. It translates to CAISESRGLPTDTQYF.